The T cell receptor beta chain under discussion was sequenced for a study of blood T cell repertoires in COVID-19 (dated by TCRdb to about 2020). Study-level background: Collaborator samples came from the United States, Italy and Spain and covered acute and convalescent phases of COVID-19. The material from the prospective study consisted of cDNA or gDNA derived from T cells, B-cell-depleted T cells, or PBMCs. Sample metadata almost always included a de-identified subject ID, COVID-19 status, age in years and sex. A freely available public database, intended as a resource for researchers studying the immune response to SARS-CoV-2, is where the repertoires were released. Where HLA class I and class II types were available, the types were taken from metadata supplied by the sample provider, not from assay-based typing. The samples were drawn from two sources: the first 160 participants of the ongoing ImmuneRACE study, and some 1,300 subjects contributed by 6 global collaborators. Subjects who had been exposed to COVID-19, were actively infected with it, or had recovered from it provided the deeply sampled blood TCRbeta repertoires that made up the dataset. The full study reports these points: The quantity of clinical and demographic metadata differed by source and by participant and was supplied without curation.

Participants in the prospective study were enrolled through a virtual design, were aged roughly 18 to 100 years, and lived in roughly 24 United States geographic areas. Cohort assignment in the prospective study relied on participant-reported clinical history from a screening survey and a study questionnaire. ImmuneRACE Cohort 3 recovered participants were defined by two consecutive negative NP/OP PCR tests, healthcare professional clearance, or symptom resolution. Mobile phlebotomists in the prospective study collected whole blood, serum and a nasopharyngeal or oropharyngeal swab from every participant. Additional blood draws and questionnaires over an approximately two-month period could optionally be provided by prospective study participants. Before DNA extraction, blood samples from the prospective study were shipped at room temperature or frozen. With respect to this clone: Its antigen is currently not known. There are no base qualities to consult, and no much larger clone falls within one base.

The germline V gene encodes CDR1 MGHRA and CDR2 YSYEKL. V has 2 bases trimmed and J has 5 bases trimmed; junction bases matching no gene number 7. From cysteine to phenylalanine, the CDR3 is 16 amino acids long. Of all the DNA, just the CDR3 is kept, 48 bases in frame from base 1. TCRbeta CDR3 regions were amplified from genomic DNA using the immunoSEQ Assay, a bias-controlled multiplex PCR. Processing in the source paper ran as follows. Within the assay, amplification of reference gene primers was used to estimate how many nucleated cells each sample contained. Sequence reads were collapsed and filtered to measure the absolute abundance of every unique TCRbeta CDR3 rearrangement. Productive Simpson clonality was computed per sample as the square root of Simpson's diversity index over productive rearrangements. TCRdb provides this immuneACCESS table in a form limited to in-frame rearrangements. Some clones are lacking; in checked studies, under half of them reflect an unresolved V gene, and why the rest are absent is not known. V, J and clone size were drawn from that table, and D and trimming were deduced from the DNA. The sample profile shows more than 300,000 clones; about nine tenths of them were found once. The ten largest account for about 4.2% of the sample.

This TCR derives from a man aged 25 to 40 who had recovered from COVID-19. The sequence joins TRBV4-1 to TRBJ1-4, with 8 central nucleotides matching TRBD1. Sequencing was performed on PBMCs or T cells enriched from blood (not recorded which). This receptor carries the CDR3 CASSQTQTGANEKLFF. The DNA sequence is given as TGCGCCAGCAGCCAAACGCAGACAGGGGCCAATGAAAAACTGTTTTTT.